The clone carrying this T cell receptor (beta chain) has a handful of counts. TCRdb reanalysed the 5' RACE reads using MiXCR and keeps one entry per CDR3 protein. This sample has hundreds of thousands of distinct CDR3 sequences; around 7.8% occur once, and the top ten carry almost 7%. The CDR3 loop spans 16 amino acids. Trimming left V 0 bases short and J 5 bases short, with 14 bases between. Per germline, CDR1 LGHNA and CDR2 YNFKEQ. The data were obtained in a study of CD8 T cells in ankylosing spondylitis. The J gene is TRBJ1-5, the V gene TRBV4-2; maybe TRBD1 (5 bases). The sequence was obtained from a male donor with ankylosing spondylitis or in good health (not recorded which). Sequenced material: blood, either unsorted or a sorted T cell fraction (not recorded which). The CDR3 DNA follows: TGTGCCAGCAGCCAAGAAAACATTCGGGGGGATCAGCCCCAGCATTTT. Protein: CASSQENIRGDQPQHF.